This T cell receptor (beta chain) was documented in a study of control samples from healthy donors and cancer patients. The count of this clone is one. The CDR3 is made up of 15 amino acids. Trimming cost V 6 bases and J 4 bases; bases outside gene matches: 7. The germline V gene has CDR1 MNHEY and CDR2 SVGAGI. Clones were read by immunoSEQ multiplex PCR, and TCRdb kept only the in-frame ones, dropping some. The repertoire holds around 170,000 clones, with about 91% as singletons. This sequence was found in a woman aged 25-40 years in good health. Sequences were obtained from blood. The chain links TRBV6-5 to TRBJ2-1; TRBD2 matches 9 bases. DNA of the CDR3: TGTGCCAGCAGGAATAGCGGGAGCTTTTACAATGAGCAGTTCTTC. Protein product: CASRNSGSFYNEQFF.